One sample yielded the 28 T cell receptor beta chains listed below, sequenced in a study of T cell changes during pregnancy in multiple sclerosis. Sequenced by immunoSEQ multiplex PCR; TCRdb stores in-frame clones only, minus some. This table has fewer than 85,000 clones, 80% to 95% appearing once. The specimen was peripheral blood, collected in the third trimester of pregnancy. The receptors stem from a female donor in good health, enrolled as a control in a pregnancy study.

The chain joins TRBV19 to TRBJ2-7, with D perhaps matching TRBD1 (6 bases). Trimming shortened V by 4 bases and J by 2 bases, and 9 bases separated the two germline ends. Germline-derived CDR1 and CDR2 are LNHDA and SQIVND (reference sequence). The CDR3 totals 13 residues. CDR3 in DNA: TGTGCCAGTAGTAGTCAGGGGCCCTACGAGCAGTACTTC. Translated: CASSSQGPYEQYF. Full variable domain (rest looked up from reference TRBV19 and TRBJ2-7): DGGITQSPKYLFRKEGQNVTLSCEQNLNHDAMYWYRQDPGQGLRLIYYSQIVNDFQKGDIAEGYSVSREKKESFPLTVTSAQKNPTAFYLCASSSQGPYEQYFGPGTRLTVT.

This chain connects TRBV19 to TRBJ2-3, with 8 positions matching TRBD1. Germline CDR1 LNHDA, CDR2 SQIVND (reference sequence). The V gene end was trimmed by 4 bases and the J gene end by 4 bases; junction bases not matched to a gene: 4. This CDR3 is built from 14 residues. CDR3 DNA sequence: TGTGCCAGTAGTACCGGACAGGGCGCAGATACGCAGTATTTT. Its protein is CASSTGQGADTQYF.

The gene calls are TRBV7-6 and TRBJ2-5; 12 bases are shared with TRBD2. CDR1 is SGHVS, CDR2 FNYEAQ, per germline. This CDR3 spans 16 amino acids. Trimming cost V 2 bases and J 5 bases; bases outside gene matches: 6. This CDR3 is CASSLYLAGGPETQYF. The DNA of the CDR3 is TGTGCCAGCAGCTTATATCTAGCGGGAGGGCCTGAGACCCAGTACTTC. The full variable domain, in which reference TRBV7-6 and TRBJ2-5 provide the parts outside the CDR3, is GAGVSQSPRYKVTKRGQDVALRCDPISGHVSLYWYRQALGQGPEFLTYFNYEAQQDKSGLPNDRFSAERPEGSISTLTIQRTEQRDSAMYRCASSLYLAGGPETQYFGPGTRLLVL.

This chain connects TRBV6-4 to TRBJ2-3, with 10 bases aligning to TRBD2. Germline V gene sequence: CDR1 MRHNA, CDR2 SNTAGT. CDR3 size: 15 residues. V lost 4 bases and J lost 1; bases outside the gene matches: 2. CDR3 sequence reads: CASSVGTSGTDTQYF. CDR3 sequence (DNA): TGTGCCAGCAGTGTCGGGACTAGCGGCACAGATACGCAGTATTTT.

This chain uses TRBV11-2 with TRBJ2-1; TRBD2 agrees at 9 bases. Germline CDR1 reads SGHAT; CDR2 reads FQNNGV. After removal of 3 bases from V and 0 bases from J, the junction contained 9 bases not matched to a gene. The CDR3 totals 18 residues. The CDR3 loop reads CASSFEAGGLPSYNEQFF. The CDR3 DNA reads TGTGCCAGCAGCTTTGAAGCGGGGGGCCTCCCCTCCTACAATGAGCAGTTCTTC.

The chain joins TRBV4-2 to TRBJ1-2, with no clear D. Germline CDR1 LGHNA, CDR2 YNFKEQ. CDR3 size: 14 residues. Trimming took 0 bases from V and 5 from J, leaving 10 bases between them. The CDR3: CASSQDNVQYGYTF. The CDR3 nucleotides are TGTGCCAGCAGCCAAGATAATGTACAGTATGGCTACACCTTC.

The J gene is TRBJ2-1, the V gene TRBV6-1, with D maybe TRBD2 (7 bases). Germline V CDR1 and CDR2: MNHNS, SASEGT. The V gene lost 2 bases and the J gene lost 0 bases, with 11 bases spanning the gap. This CDR3 comprises 16 residues. This CDR3 reads CASSEKGGGSYNEQFF. CDR3 DNA sequence: TGTGCCAGCAGTGAAAAGGGGGGGGGCTCCTACAATGAGCAGTTCTTC.

The V call is TRBV5-4, the J call TRBJ2-3; D uncertain. With 1 base removed from V and 0 bases from J, the gap between germline ends came to 9 bases. This CDR3 is built from 15 residues. Germline values: CDR1 SGHNT, CDR2 YYREEE (reference sequence). The CDR3 nucleotides read TGTGCCAGCAGCTTGTTAGCTGTAAGCACAGATACGCAGTATTTT. Encoded protein: CASSLLAVSTDTQYF.

The chain links TRBV7-9 to TRBJ1-4; D not certain. CDR3 length: 16 residues. V lost 4 bases and J 9 bases, leaving 21 bases between the germline ends. Germline lookup yields CDR1 SEHNR and CDR2 FQNEAQ (reference sequence). Here the CDR3 reads CASSSTTSPGIQKLFF. CDR3 coding DNA: TGTGCCAGCAGCTCGACGACGAGTCCGGGAATTCAAAAACTGTTTTTT.

V gene TRBV7-9 combines with J gene TRBJ2-5; D perhaps matches TRBD1 (6 bases). The V and J ends lost 4 bases and 5 bases respectively, with 17 bases between them. The CDR3 runs to 15 residues. Germline assignment: CDR1 SEHNR and CDR2 FQNEAQ (reference sequence). Written as DNA, the CDR3 is TGTGCCAGCAGCTCAAGCACAGGGTGGATTGAGACCCAGTACTTC. Translation gives CASSSSTGWIETQYF. Drawing the rest from reference TRBV7-9 and TRBJ2-5, the complete variable domain is DTGVSQNPRHKITKRGQNVTFRCDPISEHNRLYWYRQTLGQGPEFLTYFQNEAQLEKSRLLSDRFSAERPKGSFSTLEIQRTEQGDSAMYLCASSSSTGWIETQYFGPGTRLLVL.

V gene TRBV7-8 combines with J gene TRBJ2-5; D remains unclear. The assigned J gene may be wrong: the sequence end matches TRBJ2-7 better. The CDR3 consists of 14 residues. In germline, CDR1 is SGHVS, CDR2 FQNEAQ. The CDR3 is CASSLVSNPYEQYF. CDR3 bases: TGTGCCAGCAGCTTAGTTAGTAACCCCTACGAGCAGTACTTC.

V is TRBV28 and J is TRBJ1-6; a possible D gene is TRBD1 (6 bases). Trimming shortened V by 4 bases and J by 4 bases, and 17 bases separated the two germline ends. The germline CDR1 and CDR2 sequences are MDHEN and SYDVKM. The CDR3 contains 17 residues. The CDR3 nucleotides are TGTGCCAGCAGTTCCCCCCGGAGGACAGCTTATAATTCACCCCTCCACTTT. Translation: CASSSPRRTAYNSPLHF.

V and J are TRBV5-6 and TRBJ1-5; D perhaps matches TRBD1 (5 bases). The V and J ends lost 5 bases and 2 bases respectively, with 17 bases between them. CDR1 is SGHDT, CDR2 YYEEEE, per germline. This CDR3 is built from 16 residues. The CDR3 reads CASSQEGGGGNQPQHF. CDR3 nucleotide sequence: TGTGCCAGCAGTCAGGAGGGTGGGGGAGGCAATCAGCCCCAGCATTTT.

The genes are TRBV11-2 and TRBJ2-1; perhaps TRBD1 as D (6 bases). The V end lost 6 bases, the J end lost 10 bases, and 25 bases lay between the germline ends. CDR3 length: 16 amino acids. Germline-derived CDR1 and CDR2 are SGHAT and FQNNGV. The CDR3: CASRLYMTGGSGEQFF. The CDR3 nucleotides are TGTGCCAGCAGACTTTACATGACAGGCGGCAGTGGGGAGCAGTTCTTC.

V gene TRBV5-1 combines with J gene TRBJ2-2, with 7 bases aligning to TRBD1. The trim removed 0 bases at V and 4 bases at J, leaving 6 bases unmatched. This CDR3 has 16 residues. Looked up from germline, CDR1 is SGHRS and CDR2 is YFSETQ. The DNA of the CDR3 is TGCGCCAGCAGCTTGGGTGACAGGGATCTCACCGGGGAGCTGTTTTTT. Its protein product is CASSLGDRDLTGELFF. Full variable domain (rest looked up from reference TRBV5-1 and TRBJ2-2): KAGVTQTPRYLIKTRGQQVTLSCSPISGHRSVSWYQQTPGQGLQFLFEYFSETQRNKGNFPGRFSGRQFSNSRSEMNVSTLELGDSALYLCASSLGDRDLTGELFFGEGSRLTVL.

CDR3 DNA: TGTGCCAGCAAAAAAGCGGGAGGGAAGGAGCAGTTCTTC. Translation gives CASKKAGGKEQFF. The V and J genes are TRBV28 and TRBJ2-1; the match to TRBD2 covers 10 bases. Germline V lookup: CDR1 MDHEN, CDR2 SYDVKM. This CDR3 comprises 13 residues. V was pared by 7 bases and J by 10 bases, with 7 bases of the junction left unmatched.

This chain links TRBV7-8 with TRBJ1-1; 8 bases are a match to TRBD1. Trimming took 1 base from V and 4 from J; bases not matched to a gene: 2. Per the germline V gene, CDR1 is SGHVS and CDR2 is FQNEAQ. There are 14 residues in the CDR3. The CDR3 region has the DNA TGTGCCAGCAGCTTAGGACAGGGGAGCACTGAAGCTTTCTTT. Its translation is CASSLGQGSTEAFF.

There are a few counts of this clone. The sample contains more than one DNA sequence encoding this CDR3. V and J are TRBV20-1 and TRBJ2-5; no firm D call. The CDR3 loop spans 11 amino acids. Looked up from germline, CDR1 is DFQATT and CDR2 is SNEGSKA (reference sequence). V was pared by 3 bases and J by 0 bases, with 2 bases between. CDR3 protein: CSASNQETQYF. Here the CDR3 DNA reads TGCAGTGCTAGTAACCAAGAGACCCAGTACTTC.

This chain joins TRBV29-1 and TRBJ1-1; the D gene is possibly TRBD1 (6 bases). This CDR3 region has 13 residues. V was shortened by 7 bases and J by 0 bases, with 12 bases between the two germline ends. Germline V gives CDR1 SQVTM, CDR2 ANQGSEA. This CDR3 reads CSAGGQLNTEAFF. The CDR3 DNA sequence: TGCAGCGCCGGGGGGCAATTGAACACTGAAGCTTTCTTT.

The gene calls are TRBV7-9 and TRBJ2-1; tentatively, D is TRBD2 (5 bases). The germline CDR1 and CDR2 sequences are SEHNR and FQNEAQ (reference sequence). Trimming cost V 5 bases and J 0 bases, with 20 bases left between them. CDR3 length: 18 amino acids. CDR3: CASSHQKRAVSSYNEQFF. CDR3 coding DNA: TGTGCCAGCAGCCATCAGAAGAGAGCGGTAAGCTCCTACAATGAGCAGTTCTTC.

The V and J genes are TRBV19 and TRBJ2-7, with unresolved D. Germline-derived CDR1 and CDR2 are LNHDA and SQIVND (reference sequence). The CDR3 is made up of 15 amino acids. Trimming removed 4 bases at V and 1 base at J, with 14 bases between. This CDR3 is CASSNGANPSYEQYF. For the CDR3, the DNA is TGTGCCAGTAGTAATGGAGCCAACCCTTCCTACGAGCAGTACTTC.

The chain couples TRBV5-1 to TRBJ1-1, with TRBD1 as a possible D gene (5 bases). This CDR3 is 14 amino acids long. The ends were cut back, 3 bases at V and 3 bases at J, with 12 bases in the middle. CDR1 is SGHRS, CDR2 YFSETQ, per germline. CDR3 protein: CASSYTTAYTEAFF. The CDR3 DNA reads TGCGCCAGCAGCTACACGACAGCCTACACTGAAGCTTTCTTT.

The chain uses TRBV19 and TRBJ1-1; maybe TRBD1 (6 bases). Germline lookup yields CDR1 LNHDA and CDR2 SQIVND (reference sequence). V lost 11 bases, J lost 4 bases, and 20 bases lay in between. The CDR3 consists of 14 residues. The CDR3 loop reads CASSGGQMGTEAFF. The CDR3, as DNA: TGTGCCTCCTCAGGAGGACAGATGGGCACTGAAGCTTTCTTT. Supplemented by reference TRBV19 and TRBJ1-1, the full variable domain reads DGGITQSPKYLFRKEGQNVTLSCEQNLNHDAMYWYRQDPGQGLRLIYYSQIVNDFQKGDIAEGYSVSREKKESFPLTVTSAQKNPTAFYLCASSGGQMGTEAFFGQGTRLTVV.

This chain uses TRBV6-5 with TRBJ1-5, with D possibly matching TRBD1 (5 bases). Trimming took 0 bases from V and 4 from J, leaving 10 bases between them. This CDR3 spans 15 amino acids. Germline V gene data show CDR1 as MNHEY and CDR2 as SVGAGI. CDR3 region: CASSYSTSGNQPQHF. The CDR3 nucleotides are TGTGCCAGCAGTTACTCGACTTCAGGGAATCAGCCCCAGCATTTT.

The chain combines TRBV29-1 with TRBJ2-7, with TRBD1 as a possible D gene (5 bases). The germline CDR1 and CDR2 sequences are SQVTM and ANQGSEA. Trimming took 7 bases from V and 2 from J, leaving 12 bases between them. This CDR3 is built from 12 residues. The CDR3 reads CSGSDSPYEQYF. The DNA for the CDR3 is TGCAGCGGCAGTGACAGCCCCTACGAGCAGTACTTC.

The chain has TRBV19 and TRBJ1-1; no clear D. V lost 8 bases and J lost 1, with 14 bases in between. This CDR3 contains 14 residues. Germline V gene sequence: CDR1 LNHDA, CDR2 SQIVND (reference sequence). This chain's CDR3 is CASCTFPGNTEAFF. The CDR3 bases are TGTGCCAGTTGTACCTTCCCAGGGAACACTGAAGCTTTCTTT.

The genes are TRBV4-2 and TRBJ2-1; 14 bases are a match to TRBD2. With 0 bases clipped from V and 5 bases from J, the junction kept 3 bases outside the gene matches. CDR1 is LGHNA and CDR2 is YNFKEQ in the germline V gene. The CDR3 is made up of 17 amino acids. Here the CDR3 reads CASSQDPGLAGDNEQFF. Here the CDR3 DNA reads TGTGCCAGCAGCCAAGATCCGGGACTAGCGGGGGACAATGAGCAGTTCTTC.

The chain has TRBV9 and TRBJ2-1, with 8 bases identical to TRBD2. The trim removed 2 bases at V and 1 base at J, leaving 14 bases unmatched. Germline V lookup: CDR1 SGDLS, CDR2 YYNGEE. CDR3 length: 19 amino acids. DNA of the CDR3: TGTGCCAGCAGCGTGGGACGCGGTGTAGCGGGAAGGTCCTACAATGAGCAGTTCTTC. This translates into CASSVGRGVAGRSYNEQFF.